These 3 T cell receptor beta chains came from one sample sequenced in a study of T cells in narcolepsy. TCRdb's table, derived via immunoSEQ multiplex PCR, lists solely in-frame clones and lacks some. The sample holds about 40,000 clones, about nine tenths seen once. Source material: CD45RA- memory CD4+ T cells from PBMCs. The receptor set was obtained from a human donor with narcolepsy.

The J gene is TRBJ1-2, the V gene TRBV19, with a tentative D call TRBD1 (5 bases). The germline V and J ends were trimmed by 5 bases and 2 bases, with 9 bases remaining between them. This CDR3 region has 13 residues. Germline V CDR1 and CDR2: LNHDA, SQIVND (reference sequence). In DNA form, the CDR3 reads TGTGCCAGTAGTCCCAGGGACAACTATGGCTACACCTTC. This translates into CASSPRDNYGYTF.

This chain links TRBV7-2 with TRBJ2-1; possible D gene TRBD1, 5 bases. Germline values: CDR1 SGHTA, CDR2 FQGNSA. Trimming cost V 1 base and J 9 bases, with 13 bases left between them. This CDR3 comprises 14 residues. The CDR3 region is CASSLDRTFGEQFF. The CDR3 coding sequence is TGTGCCAGCAGCTTAGACCGGACATTCGGTGAGCAGTTCTTC.

This chain connects TRBV10-1 to TRBJ2-7, with 9 bases matching TRBD1. Trimming took 3 bases from V and 3 from J; bases not matched to a gene: 6. The CDR3 totals 15 residues. CDR1 WNHNN and CDR2 SYGVQD come from the germline V gene (reference sequence). Here the CDR3 DNA reads TGCGCCAGCAGTGATACAGGGGGCGGAATCTACGAGCAGTACTTC. Translated: CASSDTGGGIYEQYF.